The 2 T cell receptor beta chains reported below all come from one sample, sequenced in a study of T-cell memory formation after mild COVID-19. TCRdb itself ran the 5' RACE reads through MiXCR, one entry per CDR3 protein. The sample includes around 310,000 distinct CDR3 sequences, about 20% seen only once; the top ten take roughly a fifth. Sample: PBMCs or a T cell subset sorted from them (not recorded which). The source of these receptors is a man younger than 35 who had mild COVID-19 (a few samples of this study predate the infection). Cell type and time point are not known.

The chain is built from TRBV7-9 and TRBJ2-5, with TRBD2 as a possible D gene (6 bases). The germline V gene encodes CDR1 SEHNR and CDR2 FQNEAQ (reference sequence). Deletions cut 5 bases from V and 5 bases from J, with 15 bases between. CDR3 length equals 14 residues. The CDR3 DNA reads TGTGCCAGCAGCCCACGACTAGAAACGGAGACCCAGTACTTC. Residues: CASSPRLETETQYF.

This clonotype was seen only a few times. V is TRBV5-1 and J is TRBJ2-1; tentatively, D is TRBD1 or TRBD2 (5 bases each). The V and J ends lost 0 bases and 6 bases respectively, with 10 bases between them. Looked up from germline, CDR1 is SGHRS and CDR2 is YFSETQ. CDR3 length: 14 amino acids. The DNA for the CDR3 is TGCGCCAGCAGCTTGGACCGGGACGGCAATGAGCAGTTCTTC. The encoded protein is CASSLDRDGNEQFF. The whole variable domain, filled in from reference TRBV5-1 and TRBJ2-1, reads KAGVTQTPRYLIKTRGQQVTLSCSPISGHRSVSWYQQTPGQGLQFLFEYFSETQRNKGNFPGRFSGRQFSNSRSEMNVSTLELGDSALYLCASSLDRDGNEQFFGPGTRLTVL.